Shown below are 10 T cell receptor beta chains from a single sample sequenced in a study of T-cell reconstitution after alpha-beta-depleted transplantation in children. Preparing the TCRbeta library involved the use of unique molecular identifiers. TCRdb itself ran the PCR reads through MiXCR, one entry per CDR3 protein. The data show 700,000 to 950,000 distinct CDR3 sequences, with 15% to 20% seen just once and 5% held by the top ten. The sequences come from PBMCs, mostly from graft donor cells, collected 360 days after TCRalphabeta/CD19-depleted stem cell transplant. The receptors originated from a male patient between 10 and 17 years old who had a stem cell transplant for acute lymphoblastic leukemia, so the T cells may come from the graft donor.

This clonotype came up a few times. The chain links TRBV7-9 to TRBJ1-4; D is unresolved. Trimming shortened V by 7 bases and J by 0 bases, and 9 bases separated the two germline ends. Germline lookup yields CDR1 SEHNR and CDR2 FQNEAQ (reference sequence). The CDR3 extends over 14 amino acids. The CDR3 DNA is TGTGCCAGCAAGGCGGCTGCAACTAATGAAAAACTGTTTTTT. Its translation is CASKAAATNEKLFF.

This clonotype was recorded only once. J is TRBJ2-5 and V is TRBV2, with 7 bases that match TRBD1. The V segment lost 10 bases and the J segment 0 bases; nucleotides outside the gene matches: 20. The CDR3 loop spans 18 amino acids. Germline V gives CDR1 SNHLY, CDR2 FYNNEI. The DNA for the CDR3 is TGTGCCATCAGCCCCCGGTCCCGGGACAGCCCCTACCAAGAGACCCAGTACTTC. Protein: CAISPRSRDSPYQETQYF.

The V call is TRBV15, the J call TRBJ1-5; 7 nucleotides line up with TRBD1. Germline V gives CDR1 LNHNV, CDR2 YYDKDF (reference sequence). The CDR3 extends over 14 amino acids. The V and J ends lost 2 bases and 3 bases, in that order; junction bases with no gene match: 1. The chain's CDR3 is CATSRTGDNQPQHF. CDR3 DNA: TGTGCCACCAGCAGAACAGGGGACAATCAGCCCCAGCATTTT.

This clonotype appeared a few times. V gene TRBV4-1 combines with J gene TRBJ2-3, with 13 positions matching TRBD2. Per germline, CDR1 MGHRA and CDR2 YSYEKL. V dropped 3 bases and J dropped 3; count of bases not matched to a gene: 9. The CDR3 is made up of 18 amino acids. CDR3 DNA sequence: TGCGCCAGCAGCCATCCCAACCGGACTAGCGGGAGAACAGATACGCAGTATTTT. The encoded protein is CASSHPNRTSGRTDTQYF.

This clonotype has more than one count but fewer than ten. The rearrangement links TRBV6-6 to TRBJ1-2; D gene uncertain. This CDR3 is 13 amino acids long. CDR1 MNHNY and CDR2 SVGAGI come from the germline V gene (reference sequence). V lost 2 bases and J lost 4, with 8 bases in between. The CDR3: CASSYGWIYGYTF. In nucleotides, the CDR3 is TGTGCCAGCAGTTACGGATGGATCTATGGCTACACCTTC.

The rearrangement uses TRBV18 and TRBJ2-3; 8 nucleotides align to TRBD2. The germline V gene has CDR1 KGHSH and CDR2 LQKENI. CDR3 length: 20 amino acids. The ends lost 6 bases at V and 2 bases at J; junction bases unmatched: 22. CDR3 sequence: CASSLVTLTGSGSDTDTQYF. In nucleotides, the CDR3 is TGTGCCAGCTCCCTAGTCACCCTGACAGGCAGCGGGAGCGACACAGATACGCAGTATTTT.

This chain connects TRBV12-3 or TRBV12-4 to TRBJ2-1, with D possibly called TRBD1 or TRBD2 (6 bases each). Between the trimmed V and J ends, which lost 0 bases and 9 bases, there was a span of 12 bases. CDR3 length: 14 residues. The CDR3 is CASSLAPGALEQFF. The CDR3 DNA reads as TGTGCCAGCAGTTTAGCACCGGGGGCGCTTGAGCAGTTCTTC.

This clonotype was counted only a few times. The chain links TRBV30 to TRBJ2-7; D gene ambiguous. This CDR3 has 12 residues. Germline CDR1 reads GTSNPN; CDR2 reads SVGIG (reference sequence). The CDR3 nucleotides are TGTGCTTTTTCCCGTGGTTCCTACGAGCAGTACTTC. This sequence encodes CAFSRGSYEQYF.

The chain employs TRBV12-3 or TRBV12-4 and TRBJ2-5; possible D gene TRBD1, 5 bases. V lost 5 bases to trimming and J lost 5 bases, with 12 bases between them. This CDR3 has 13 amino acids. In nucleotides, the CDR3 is TGTGCCAGCAGTACCAGGGTAGAGGAGACCCAGTACTTC. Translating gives CASSTRVEETQYF.

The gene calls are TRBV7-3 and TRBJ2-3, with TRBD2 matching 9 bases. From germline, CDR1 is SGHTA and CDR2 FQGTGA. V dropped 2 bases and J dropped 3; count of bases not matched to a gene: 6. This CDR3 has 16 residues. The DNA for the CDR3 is TGTGCCAGCAGCTTAGCGGGAGGGGCCGGAACAGATACGCAGTATTTT. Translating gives CASSLAGGAGTDTQYF.